The sequence of this TCR beta chain was determined in a study of a mutant IDH1 vaccine in newly diagnosed glioma. Study at large: Onset of vaccination occurred 4-6 weeks following radiotherapy alone, or with temozolomide cycles. Therapy received beforehand was radiotherapy, temozolomide, or both, with most patients given both.

The CDR3 totals 14 residues. J was trimmed by 4 bases and V by 7 bases; bases with no gene match: 10. Germline V CDR1 and CDR2: SQVTM, ANQGSEA. Profiled with immunoSEQ multiplex PCR; TCRdb holds only in-frame clones, not every one. The table records tens of thousands of clones, roughly 85% of them present only once. Time point specified: week 23, last vaccination. With topical imiquimod, each dose of the vaccine consisted of 300 ug of mutant IDH1 20-mer peptide. This clone was recorded once. Its antigen is as yet unknown. The TCR sequence derives from a man aged 30-40 years with glioma. The sample here was PBMCs, taken from a glioma patient whose treatment included an IDH1 peptide vaccine. The gene calls are TRBV29-1 and TRBJ2-5; 9 bases agree with TRBD2. The CDR3 loop is CSAVHRGGGETQYF. The CDR3 DNA reads as TGCAGCGCAGTACATCGCGGGGGGGGAGAGACCCAGTACTTC.